The 32 T cell receptor beta chains below all came from one sample that was sequenced in a study of CD8+ T cells in alopecia areata. Treatment in this sample: oral pan-JAK inhibitor, 5-10 mg twice daily. Reverse transcription of extracted RNA yielded cDNA, which provided the sequencing template. The data were produced by immunoSEQ multiplex PCR, yet TCRdb's version contains in-frame clones alone and is incomplete. The sample has about 250,000 clones; about three fifths are singletons. The starting material was CD4+ T cells sorted from blood, obtained at week 52, from a patient treated with tofacitinib. All receptors come from a human donor with alopecia areata.

The rearrangement joins TRBV5-1 to TRBJ2-7; a possible D gene is TRBD1 (6 bases). Per germline, CDR1 SGHRS and CDR2 YFSETQ. This CDR3 spans 15 amino acids. Trimming took off 5 bases at V and 2 bases at J, with 17 bases between the two ends. The CDR3 sequence is CASRPGTPRTYEQYF. CDR3 nucleotide sequence: TGCGCCAGCAGACCGGGGACACCAAGAACCTACGAGCAGTACTTC.

In this sample, this clone turned up once. The CDR3 reads CASTKWLGDEQYF. The CDR3 DNA sequence: TGTGCCAGCACAAAGTGGTTAGGTGACGAGCAGTACTTC. This sequence joins TRBV25-1 and TRBJ2-7; D is unclear. Germline lookup yields CDR1 MGHDK and CDR2 SYGVNS. The V end was cut by 7 bases, the J end by 5 bases, with 15 bases between. The CDR3 consists of 13 residues.

V and J are TRBV30 and TRBJ2-5, with 7 positions matching TRBD2. The CDR3 totals 14 residues. Germline values: CDR1 GTSNPN, CDR2 SVGIG (reference sequence). V lost 2 bases to trimming and J lost 3 bases; unmatched junction nucleotides: 6. This chain's CDR3 is CAWSPGLTKETQYF. In DNA form, the CDR3 reads TGTGCCTGGAGTCCGGGACTAACAAAAGAGACCCAGTACTTC.

The chain employs TRBV5-1 and TRBJ2-4, with 7 positions matching TRBD1. J lost 8 bases, V lost 2 bases, and 7 bases had no gene match. The germline V gene has CDR1 SGHRS and CDR2 YFSETQ. This CDR3 contains 14 residues. The CDR3, as DNA: TGCGCCAGCAGCTTAAGGACAGGCTCCCACATTCAGTACTTC. Translating gives CASSLRTGSHIQYF.

This sequence joins TRBV2 and TRBJ2-1; 10 nucleotides agree with TRBD2. V was clipped by 3 bases and J by 0 bases; unmatched bases: 8. CDR3 length equals 18 residues. CDR1 is SNHLY and CDR2 is FYNNEI in the germline V gene. CDR3 in DNA: TGTGCCAGCAGTGACGGGACTAGCGCCGATAGCTCCTACAATGAGCAGTTCTTC. Its protein product is CASSDGTSADSSYNEQFF.

The CDR3 DNA is TGTGCCTGGTATACAGGGGAGGGAGAGACCCAGTACTTC. Translating gives CAWYTGEGETQYF. The rearrangement joins TRBV30 to TRBJ2-5; D may correspond to TRBD1 or TRBD2 (7 bases each). Germline V gene sequence: CDR1 GTSNPN, CDR2 SVGIG (reference sequence). Trimming cost V 5 bases and J 4 bases, with 14 bases left between them. The CDR3 extends over 13 amino acids.

This chain links TRBV15 with TRBJ1-2; D remains ambiguous. This CDR3 has 15 amino acids. Looked up from germline, CDR1 is LNHNV and CDR2 is YYDKDF (reference sequence). The ends were cut back, 0 bases at V and 0 bases at J, with 8 bases in the middle. DNA for the CDR3: TGTGCCACCAGCAGAGAGGTCCAGACTAACTATGGCTACACCTTC. This gives the protein CATSREVQTNYGYTF. The full variable domain, in which reference TRBV15 and TRBJ1-2 provide the parts outside the CDR3, is DAMVIQNPRYQVTQFGKPVTLSCSQTLNHNVMYWYQQKSSQAPKLLFHYYDKDFNNEADTPDNFQSRRPNTSFCFLDIRSPGLGDTAMYLCATSREVQTNYGYTFGSGTRLTVV.

V is TRBV29-1 and J is TRBJ2-1; 11 bases agree with TRBD1. The junction had 3 bases not matched to a gene; V was cut back by 1 base and J by 10 bases. The CDR3 spans 13 residues. Germline V CDR1 and CDR2: SQVTM, ANQGSEA. DNA of the CDR3: TGCAGCGTTGAAGGGACAGGGGGCCTAGAGCAGTTCTTC. Its protein is CSVEGTGGLEQFF.

The rearrangement joins TRBV14 to TRBJ2-7; 7 nucleotides match TRBD1. V lost 1 base to trimming and J lost 3 bases; unmatched junction nucleotides: 12. The CDR3 is 17 residues long. CDR1 and CDR2 (germline): SGHDN, FVKESK. The CDR3 loop reads CASSQATGMGLSYEQYF. CDR3 nucleotides: TGTGCCAGCAGCCAAGCGACAGGGATGGGGTTGAGCTACGAGCAGTACTTC.

This clone was seen a single time. The chain has TRBV30 and TRBJ2-2; tentatively, D is TRBD2 (6 bases). The V gene's germline CDR1 is GTSNPN and CDR2 SVGIG (reference sequence). The CDR3 has 15 residues. The V end was cut by 4 bases, the J end by 1 base, with 13 bases between. CDR3 nucleotide sequence: TGTGCCTGGAAACCCATGGGACTGAACACCGGGGAGCTGTTTTTT. Its protein is CAWKPMGLNTGELFF. The full variable domain, rest sourced from reference TRBV30 and TRBJ2-2, is SQTIHQWPATLVQPVGSPLSLECTVEGTSNPNLYWYRQAAGRGLQLLFYSVGIGQISSEVPQNLSASRPQDRQFILSSKKLLLSDSGFYLCAWKPMGLNTGELFFGEGSRLTVL.

A single count supports this clone. CDR3 sequence (DNA): TGTGCCAGCAGCCCACGGACTAGCGGGGGGCCCCCCCTAGGTGAGCAGTTCTTC. It specifies CASSPRTSGGPPLGEQFF. The rearrangement links TRBV7-2 to TRBJ2-1, with 14 positions matching TRBD2. V was pared by 5 bases and J by 9 bases, with 15 bases of the junction left unmatched. From germline, CDR1 is SGHTA and CDR2 FQGNSA. CDR3 length equals 18 residues.

The chain has TRBV6-1 and TRBJ2-1; 7 bases align to TRBD1. The germline V gene encodes CDR1 MNHNS and CDR2 SASEGT. Unmatched junction bases numbered 3, after V lost 6 bases and J lost 4 bases. This CDR3 has 13 residues. CDR3 DNA: TGTGCCAGCAGCGGACAGGTATACAATGAGCAGTTCTTC. It is translated as CASSGQVYNEQFF.

The V gene is TRBV29-1, the J gene TRBJ2-3, with D uncertain. Germline V gene sequence: CDR1 SQVTM, CDR2 ANQGSEA. There are 13 residues in the CDR3. V gave up 4 bases and J gave up 2 bases, with 10 bases separating them. The CDR3 loop reads CSVAWGVTDTQYF. The CDR3 bases are TGCAGCGTTGCGTGGGGTGTCACAGATACGCAGTATTTT.

V usage is TRBV5-1 and J usage is TRBJ2-7; D possibly corresponds to TRBD1 (5 bases). Trimming removed 4 bases from V and 1 base from J, with 9 bases in between. CDR1 and CDR2 (germline): SGHRS, YFSETQ. The CDR3 extends over 13 amino acids. In nucleotides, the CDR3 is TGCGCCAGCAGCCCGGACATGTCCTACGAGCAGTACTTC. This translates into CASSPDMSYEQYF.

The V and J genes are TRBV30 and TRBJ2-5; 10 positions agree with TRBD2. Germline-derived CDR1 and CDR2 are GTSNPN and SVGIG (reference sequence). The CDR3 consists of 15 residues. The V segment lost 3 bases and the J segment 2 bases; nucleotides outside the gene matches: 6. CDR3 protein: CAWSGAGGRQETQYF. The CDR3 DNA reads as TGTGCCTGGAGCGGAGCGGGGGGGAGACAAGAGACCCAGTACTTC.

There are a few counts of this clone. The V and J genes are TRBV29-1 and TRBJ2-7, with D unresolved. The CDR3 has 14 residues. Trimming shortened V by 4 bases and J by 3 bases, and 16 bases separated the two germline ends. Germline CDR1 SQVTM, CDR2 ANQGSEA. CDR3 protein: CSVAADTTNYEQYF. CDR3 DNA: TGCAGCGTTGCTGCCGATACTACTAACTACGAGCAGTACTTC.

This clone has just a few counts. The chain recombines TRBV7-6 with TRBJ1-1; no firm D call. Per germline, CDR1 SGHVS and CDR2 FNYEAQ. This CDR3 comprises 13 residues. With 1 base removed from V and 5 bases from J, the gap between germline ends came to 8 bases. In DNA, the CDR3 is TGTGCCAGCAGCTTAGGTTCGGGGACTGAAGCTTTCTTT. Protein product: CASSLGSGTEAFF.

In DNA, the CDR3 is TGCGCCAGCCGGACGCGGGGGAGTGAGACCCAGTACTTC. This gives the protein CASRTRGSETQYF. The V gene is TRBV5-1, the J gene TRBJ2-5; 7 nucleotides align to TRBD2. CDR1 and CDR2 (germline): SGHRS, YFSETQ. The CDR3 runs to 13 residues. The ends lost 7 bases at V and 5 bases at J; junction bases unmatched: 8.

This clone showed up just a few times. The gene calls are TRBV30 and TRBJ1-1; D is unresolved. V lost 2 bases, J lost 1 base, and 8 bases lay in between. Germline CDR1 and CDR2: GTSNPN and SVGIG (reference sequence). CDR3 length equals 13 residues. CDR3 sequence reads: CAWSPRRNTEAFF. The CDR3 nucleotides read TGTGCCTGGAGTCCCCGAAGGAACACTGAAGCTTTCTTT.

The J gene is TRBJ2-3, the V gene TRBV5-1, with TRBD1 as a possible D gene (5 bases). V was pared by 5 bases and J by 0 bases, with 13 bases between. The CDR3 consists of 15 residues. Germline CDR1 is SGHRS and CDR2 is YFSETQ. CDR3 DNA sequence: TGCGCCAGCAGAACCATAGGGGCCAGCACAGATACGCAGTATTTT. As protein: CASRTIGASTDTQYF.

This clone was found a few times. The chain uses TRBV15 and TRBJ2-3, with no clear D. The CDR3 runs to 15 residues. The V end was cut by 0 bases, the J end by 4 bases, with 11 bases between. CDR1 LNHNV and CDR2 YYDKDF come from the germline V gene (reference sequence). CDR3 sequence: CATSRDTSISDTQYF. The CDR3, as DNA: TGTGCCACCAGCAGAGATACGTCTATATCAGATACGCAGTATTTT.

The V call is TRBV7-9, the J call TRBJ1-2; no firm D call. The CDR3 has 13 amino acids. CDR1 is SEHNR and CDR2 is FQNEAQ in the germline V gene (reference sequence). V was pared by 5 bases and J by 0 bases, with 7 bases between. CDR3 in DNA: TGTGCCAGCAGCCCCTACGCTAACTATGGCTACACCTTC. This gives the protein CASSPYANYGYTF.

This chain links TRBV20-1 with TRBJ1-2, with 7 bases aligning to TRBD1. J gave up 5 bases and V 4 bases, and 1 base lay outside the gene matches. Germline V gene data show CDR1 as DFQATT and CDR2 as SNEGSKA (reference sequence). This CDR3 has 11 residues. For the CDR3, the DNA is TGCAGTGCTAAGACAGGGTATGGCTACACCTTC. Its protein is CSAKTGYGYTF.

The CDR3 DNA reads TGTGCCAGCAGTGAACAAGGCAATCAGCCCCAGCATTTT. Translation: CASSEQGNQPQHF. This rearrangement joins TRBV6-5 to TRBJ1-5; no clear D gene. The V gene lost 5 bases and the J gene lost 2 bases, with 7 bases spanning the gap. This CDR3 region has 13 residues. The germline V gene encodes CDR1 MNHEY and CDR2 SVGAGI.

The genes are TRBV2 and TRBJ2-7; D unresolved. V dropped 3 bases and J dropped 6 bases, with 18 bases sitting between them. Germline values: CDR1 SNHLY, CDR2 FYNNEI. The CDR3 runs to 15 residues. The CDR3 is CASSDMAPDAAEQYF. The CDR3 nucleotides are TGTGCCAGCAGTGATATGGCCCCCGACGCGGCCGAGCAGTACTTC. Filled out from reference TRBV2 and TRBJ2-7, the complete variable domain reads EPEVTQTPSHQVTQMGQEVILRCVPISNHLYFYWYRQILGQKVEFLVSFYNNEISEKSEIFDDQFSVERPDGSNFTLKIRSTKLEDSAMYFCASSDMAPDAAEQYFGPGTRLTVT.

The J gene is TRBJ2-5, the V gene TRBV9; tentatively, D is TRBD1 or TRBD2 (5 bases each). Germline CDR1 reads SGDLS; CDR2 reads YYNGEE. V gave up 3 bases and J gave up 5 bases, with 8 bases separating them. This CDR3 has 12 amino acids. The CDR3 here is CASSAWGETQYF. The CDR3 nucleotides are TGTGCCAGCAGCGCATGGGGGGAGACCCAGTACTTC. Filled out from reference TRBV9 and TRBJ2-5, the complete variable domain reads DSGVTQTPKHLITATGQRVTLRCSPRSGDLSVYWYQQSLDQGLQFLIQYYNGEERAKGNILERFSAQQFPDLHSELNLSSLELGDSALYFCASSAWGETQYFGPGTRLLVL.

This clone has just a few counts. The chain joins TRBV4-1 to TRBJ1-3; D is uncertain. V lost 4 bases and J lost 0, with 10 bases in between. CDR1 and CDR2 (germline): MGHRA, YSYEKL. The CDR3 has 15 amino acids. The CDR3 DNA follows: TGCGCCAGCAGCCCTTTGGGCCTCTCTGGAAACACCATATATTTT. Protein sequence: CASSPLGLSGNTIYF.

This chain links TRBV27 with TRBJ2-7, with D tentatively TRBD2 (6 bases). Germline values: CDR1 MNHEY, CDR2 SMNVEV (reference sequence). Between the trimmed V and J ends, which lost 5 bases and 4 bases, there was a span of 18 bases. This CDR3 is built from 15 residues. This CDR3 reads CASSPVTGDQYEQYF. The CDR3 region has the DNA TGTGCCAGCAGTCCAGTCACGGGGGATCAGTACGAGCAGTACTTC.

The chain joins TRBV6-5 to TRBJ1-5; D gene unclear. Deletions cut 5 bases from V and 2 bases from J, with 10 bases between. There are 14 residues in the CDR3. Germline loops: CDR1 MNHEY, CDR2 SVGAGI. The chain's CDR3 is CASSAGRRNQPQHF. The CDR3 DNA reads TGTGCCAGCAGTGCCGGACGGCGCAATCAGCCCCAGCATTTT.

The rearrangement joins TRBV7-9 to TRBJ1-1, with D possibly TRBD1 on 5 matching bases. With 4 bases removed from V and 11 bases from J, the gap between germline ends came to 14 bases. The CDR3 is 12 amino acids. Looked up from germline, CDR1 is SEHNR and CDR2 is FQNEAQ (reference sequence). CDR3 sequence: CASSYGGAGAFF. Here the CDR3 DNA reads TGTGCCAGCAGCTATGGCGGGGCGGGGGCTTTCTTT.

The chain joins TRBV5-1 to TRBJ1-1, with D perhaps TRBD1 (5 bases). Germline V lookup: CDR1 SGHRS, CDR2 YFSETQ. Trimming cost V 0 bases and J 6 bases, with 15 bases left between them. The CDR3 has 15 residues. The CDR3 DNA sequence: TGCGCCAGCAGCTTGGTGCGGGACCCCGCGGCTGAAGCTTTCTTT. Protein: CASSLVRDPAAEAFF.

This clone was observed a few times. Here the CDR3 omits its conserved ending phenylalanine or tryptophan, so a read error is the likely source. It is unclear where the CDR3 begins or ends on the DNA, so no DNA is shown, and the CDR3 is as TCRdb lists it. The J gene is TRBJ2-3, the V gene TRBV20-1. The CDR3 comprises 11 residues, both ends counted. Germline V CDR1 and CDR2: DFQATT, SNEGSKA (reference sequence). The CDR3 is CSARDIGPLEL.